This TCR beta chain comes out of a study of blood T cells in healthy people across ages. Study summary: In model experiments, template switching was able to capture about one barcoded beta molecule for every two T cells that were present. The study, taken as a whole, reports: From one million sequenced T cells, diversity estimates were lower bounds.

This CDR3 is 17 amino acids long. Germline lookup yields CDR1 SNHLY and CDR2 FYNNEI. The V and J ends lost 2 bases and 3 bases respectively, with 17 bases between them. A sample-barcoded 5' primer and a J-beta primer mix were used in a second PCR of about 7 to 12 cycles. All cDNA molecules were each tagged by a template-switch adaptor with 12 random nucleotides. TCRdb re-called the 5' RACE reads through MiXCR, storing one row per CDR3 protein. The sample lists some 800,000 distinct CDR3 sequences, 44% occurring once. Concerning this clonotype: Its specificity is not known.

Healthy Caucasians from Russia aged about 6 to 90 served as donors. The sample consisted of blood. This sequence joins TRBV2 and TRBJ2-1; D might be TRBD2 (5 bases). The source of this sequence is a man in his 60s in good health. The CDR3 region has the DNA TGTGCCAGCAGTGAAAGCGGAGATACCATAGGCTACAATGAGCAGTTCTTC. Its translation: CASSESGDTIGYNEQFF.